Presented here are 21 T cell receptor beta chains from one specimen sequenced in a study of blood T cell repertoires in COVID-19. TCRdb's copy holds only in-frame clones and misses some; the assay was immunoSEQ multiplex PCR. The profile covers 210,000 or so clones, with 65% to 85% appearing a single time and 3.5% to 4.5% taken by the ten largest. The material sequenced was PBMCs or T cells enriched from blood (not recorded which). The origin of the receptors is a man aged 25 to 40 with acute COVID-19.

This clone is a singleton in its sample. CDR3 loop: CASSQFGGAYNEQFF. CDR3 in DNA: TGTGCCAGCAGCCAATTCGGGGGGGCCTACAATGAGCAGTTCTTC. This chain uses TRBV14 with TRBJ2-1, with 8 bases aligning to TRBD2. The CDR3 has 15 residues. V dropped 2 bases and J dropped 2; count of bases not matched to a gene: 2. Germline lookup yields CDR1 SGHDN and CDR2 FVKESK.

The chain employs TRBV30 and TRBJ1-6; a possible D gene is TRBD1 (6 bases). V dropped 6 bases and J dropped 7 bases, with 13 bases sitting between them. CDR3 length equals 13 residues. Germline assignment: CDR1 GTSNPN and CDR2 SVGIG (reference sequence). The CDR3 protein is CACPRGNNSPLHF. CDR3 DNA sequence: TGTGCCTGCCCGAGGGGGAACAATTCACCCCTCCACTTT.

The V and J genes are TRBV5-6 and TRBJ2-4; no firm D call. The ends were cut back, 2 bases at V and 3 bases at J, with 12 bases in the middle. CDR3 length equals 15 residues. CDR1 is SGHDT, CDR2 YYEEEE, per germline. In nucleotides, the CDR3 is TGTGCCAGCAGCTTTAGTCTGGGCGACAAAAACATTCAGTACTTC. Its translation is CASSFSLGDKNIQYF. Filled out from reference TRBV5-6 and TRBJ2-4, the complete variable domain reads DAGVTQSPTHLIKTRGQQVTLRCSPKSGHDTVSWYQQALGQGPQFIFQYYEEEERQRGNFPDRFSGHQFPNYSSELNVNALLLGDSALYLCASSFSLGDKNIQYFGAGTRLSVL.

The rearrangement uses TRBV12-3 or TRBV12-4 and TRBJ2-3; weak D call: TRBD2 (5 bases). The length of the CDR3 is 12 residues. V was trimmed by 6 bases and J by 6 bases, leaving 10 bases between them. CDR3 amino acids: CASSGVYDTQYF. CDR3 bases: TGTGCCAGCAGCGGGGTTTACGATACGCAGTATTTT.

The rearrangement links TRBV9 to TRBJ1-2; TRBD1 matches 7 bases. This CDR3 is built from 15 residues. CDR1 and CDR2 from the germline V gene are SGDLS and YYNGEE. Losses at the gene ends were 3 bases for V and 3 bases for J; bases not matched to a gene: 8. CDR3 sequence: CASSEGSGTDYGYTF. The CDR3 DNA reads as TGTGCCAGCAGCGAGGGGTCCGGGACAGACTATGGCTACACCTTC.

V and J are TRBV5-5 and TRBJ1-5; 9 positions match TRBD1. V gave up 1 base and J gave up 4 bases; unmatched junction bases: 6. CDR1 and CDR2 from the germline V gene are SGHKS and YYEKEE (reference sequence). This CDR3 region has 16 residues. CDR3 in amino acids: CASSLWGTGKNQPQHF. The CDR3 DNA reads as TGTGCCAGCAGCTTGTGGGGGACAGGGAAAAATCAGCCCCAGCATTTT.

The chain is built from TRBV9 and TRBJ1-2; D not resolved. CDR1 SGDLS and CDR2 YYNGEE come from the germline V gene. The V and J ends lost 0 bases and 2 bases respectively, with 14 bases between them. The CDR3 totals 16 residues. CDR3: CASSVGPGFSNYGYTF. In DNA, the CDR3 is TGTGCCAGCAGCGTAGGACCGGGATTTAGCAACTATGGCTACACCTTC.

The gene calls are TRBV7-9 and TRBJ1-6, with no clear D. Trimming took 4 bases from V and 11 from J, leaving 12 bases between them. Germline CDR1 SEHNR, CDR2 FQNEAQ (reference sequence). There are 13 residues in the CDR3. The CDR3 nucleotides read TGTGCCAGCAGCTCCCACACGATGGCACCCCTCCACTTT. The encoded protein is CASSSHTMAPLHF.

V gene TRBV12-5 combines with J gene TRBJ2-2, with TRBD1 identical over 11 bases. CDR1 is LGHNT, CDR2 FRNRAP, per germline. Germline trimming cut 0 bases from V and 5 bases from J; bases unmatched to any gene: 8. The CDR3 is 18 amino acids. CDR3 protein: CASGLVLTDRGRTGELFF. The DNA of the CDR3 is TGTGCTAGTGGTTTGGTCCTAACGGACAGGGGGCGAACCGGGGAGCTGTTTTTT.

The chain has TRBV15 and TRBJ2-3; a weak D match, TRBD2 (6 bases). The CDR3 is 18 residues long. Deletions cut 0 bases from V and 2 bases from J, with 18 bases between. Germline V gives CDR1 LNHNV, CDR2 YYDKDF (reference sequence). The CDR3 spells CATSRDLGLGFNTDTQYF. The CDR3 coding sequence is TGTGCCACCAGCAGAGATTTGGGACTTGGGTTTAACACAGATACGCAGTATTTT. Filled out from reference TRBV15 and TRBJ2-3, the complete variable domain reads DAMVIQNPRYQVTQFGKPVTLSCSQTLNHNVMYWYQQKSSQAPKLLFHYYDKDFNNEADTPDNFQSRRPNTSFCFLDIRSPGLGDTAMYLCATSRDLGLGFNTDTQYFGPGTRLTVL.

This clone was seen just once. The J gene is TRBJ2-3, the V gene TRBV30; 11 bases line up with TRBD2. With V trimmed by 3 bases and J by 3 bases, 2 bases remained unmatched. The CDR3 totals 14 residues. Germline V CDR1 and CDR2: GTSNPN, SVGIG (reference sequence). The CDR3 bases are TGTGCCTGGAGACTAGCGGGGGCGACAGATACGCAGTATTTT. Its protein product is CAWRLAGATDTQYF.

This sequence joins TRBV4-1 and TRBJ2-4; 8 bases align to TRBD1. V shed 2 bases and J 9 bases; nucleotides not matched to a gene: 12. Germline V gene lookup returns CDR1 MGHRA and CDR2 YSYEKL. CDR3 length: 16 residues. The CDR3 loop is CASSQLLTGEVIIQYF. In nucleotides, the CDR3 is TGCGCCAGCAGCCAACTATTGACAGGGGAAGTCATCATTCAGTACTTC.

This clone has a handful of counts. The chain uses TRBV30 and TRBJ1-3; TRBD1 might be the D (5 bases). Trimming left V 2 bases short and J 1 base short, with 9 bases between. The germline gives CDR1 GTSNPN, CDR2 SVGIG (reference sequence). The CDR3 extends over 14 amino acids. The CDR3, as DNA: TGTGCCTGGAGTCTAAGGGGATCTGGAAACACCATATATTTT. This sequence encodes CAWSLRGSGNTIYF. Full variable domain (missing parts from reference TRBV30 and TRBJ1-3): SQTIHQWPATLVQPVGSPLSLECTVEGTSNPNLYWYRQAAGRGLQLLFYSVGIGQISSEVPQNLSASRPQDRQFILSSKKLLLSDSGFYLCAWSLRGSGNTIYFGEGSWLTVV.

The chain is built from TRBV18 and TRBJ2-7; D possibly corresponds to TRBD2 (5 bases). Trimming cost V 1 base and J 7 bases, with 11 bases left between them. The CDR3 spans 13 residues. The germline CDR1 and CDR2 sequences are KGHSH and LQKENI. CDR3 coding DNA: TGTGCCAGCTCACCACGACACGGGGAGGAGCAGTACTTC. Translated: CASSPRHGEEQYF.

In its sample, this clone was seen a few times. The genes are TRBV27 and TRBJ1-1, with 7 bases identical to TRBD1. This CDR3 has 13 residues. Germline CDR1 and CDR2: MNHEY and SMNVEV (reference sequence). The ends lost 6 bases at V and 1 base at J; junction bases unmatched: 2. The CDR3 spells CASRYRGNTEAFF. CDR3 nucleotides: TGTGCCAGCAGGTACAGGGGGAACACTGAAGCTTTCTTT.

The V and J genes are TRBV7-3 and TRBJ1-6; D ambiguous. The CDR3 is made up of 13 amino acids. Trimming left V 2 bases short and J 7 bases short, with 6 bases between. In germline, CDR1 is SGHTA, CDR2 FQGTGA. Here the CDR3 DNA reads TGTGCCAGCAGCTTAGAGGGAAATTCACCCCTCCACTTT. Encoded protein: CASSLEGNSPLHF.

The V gene is TRBV9, the J gene TRBJ1-1; tentatively, D is TRBD1 (6 bases). The CDR3 length is 13 residues. Germline V lookup: CDR1 SGDLS, CDR2 YYNGEE. V dropped 2 bases and J dropped 4 bases, with 9 bases sitting between them. Here the CDR3 DNA reads TGTGCCAGCAGCGTGGGGGCCGGCACTGAAGCTTTCTTT. Protein product: CASSVGAGTEAFF.

This chain uses TRBV2 with TRBJ2-2, with 7 nucleotides matching TRBD1. The CDR3 length is 15 residues. Per the germline V gene, CDR1 is SNHLY and CDR2 is FYNNEI. Trimming cost V 5 bases and J 3 bases; bases outside gene matches: 6. Here the CDR3 DNA reads TGTGCCAGCAGTACCGGACAGGTCCACACCGGGGAGCTGTTTTTT. Its protein is CASSTGQVHTGELFF.

This clone was recorded a few times. The rearrangement joins TRBV7-2 to TRBJ1-2; 8 bases agree with TRBD1. The CDR3 runs to 14 residues. Germline trimming cut 1 base from V and 7 bases from J; bases unmatched to any gene: 5. CDR1 is SGHTA and CDR2 is FQGNSA in the germline V gene. The CDR3 reads CASSLVQGATGYTF. For the CDR3, the DNA is TGTGCCAGCAGCTTAGTCCAGGGGGCCACTGGCTACACCTTC.

This clone was detected only once. The chain recombines TRBV7-6 with TRBJ2-2, with TRBD2 as a possible D gene (6 bases). The CDR3 is 14 residues long. V lost 7 bases and J lost 0, with 9 bases in between. From germline, CDR1 is SGHVS and CDR2 FNYEAQ. CDR3 sequence: CASNRGTNTGELFF. The CDR3, as DNA: TGTGCCAGCAATCGCGGGACGAACACCGGGGAGCTGTTTTTT.

The gene calls are TRBV2 and TRBJ2-1; 7 bases align to TRBD2. Unmatched junction bases numbered 6, after V lost 8 bases and J lost 5 bases. The CDR3 is made up of 13 amino acids. The germline V gene encodes CDR1 SNHLY and CDR2 FYNNEI. The CDR3 here is CASEAGLNNEQFF. For the CDR3, the DNA is TGTGCCAGCGAAGCGGGACTTAACAATGAGCAGTTCTTC. Variable domain in full (rest from reference TRBV2 and TRBJ2-1): EPEVTQTPSHQVTQMGQEVILRCVPISNHLYFYWYRQILGQKVEFLVSFYNNEISEKSEIFDDQFSVERPDGSNFTLKIRSTKLEDSAMYFCASEAGLNNEQFFGPGTRLTVL.